This is a list of T cell receptor beta chains from one sample in a study of early T cells in non-severe SARS-CoV-2 infection. TCRdb fed the 5' RACE reads into MiXCR, producing one record per CDR3 protein. The sample records 65,000 to 75,000 distinct CDR3 sequences, over 10% being singletons. Sequences were obtained from whole blood. The receptor set was obtained from an adult who was a healthcare worker with PCR-confirmed SARS-CoV-2 infection or an uninfected control (not recorded which). Each CDR3 is given with its conserved first and last residue. A D gene is named only where the DNA matches it firmly. Size tells how often a clone was seen (once, few, many) or the class of an expanded clone, and some rows leave it out.

abundance: many
d_gene: NA
j_gene: TRBJ1-6
v_gene: TRBV2
CDR3nt: TGTGCCAGCAGTGAAGGGGGAGGGTCGGCGTATAATTCACCCCTCCACTTT
CDR3aa: CASSEGGGSAYNSPLHF

abundance: NA
d_gene: NA
j_gene: TRBJ2-3
v_gene: TRBV18
CDR3nt: TGTGCCAGCTCACCAAGGGTGGCAGATACGCAGTATTTT
CDR3aa: CASSPRVADTQYF

abundance: NA
d_gene: NA
j_gene: TRBJ2-7
v_gene: TRBV5-1
CDR3nt: TGCGCCAGCAGCTTGGCTGACCCCTCCTACGAGCAGTACTTC
CDR3aa: CASSLADPSYEQYF

abundance: NA
d_gene: NA
j_gene: TRBJ2-3
v_gene: TRBV19
CDR3nt: TGTGCCACCATCAGGGATTCTGAGACAGATACGCAGTATTTT
CDR3aa: CATIRDSETDTQYF

abundance: many
d_gene: NA
j_gene: TRBJ2-7
v_gene: TRBV20-1
CDR3nt: TGCAGTGCTAGAGAAAGGGCCCAGGTGCAGTACTTC
CDR3aa: CSARERAQVQYF

abundance: NA
d_gene: NA
j_gene: TRBJ2-2
v_gene: TRBV19
CDR3nt: TGTGCCACCTCCGGGACTGTAAACACCGGGGAGCTGTTTTTT
CDR3aa: CATSGTVNTGELFF

abundance: NA
d_gene: NA
j_gene: TRBJ2-5
v_gene: TRBV5-1
CDR3nt: TGCGCCAGCAGTTTCGGACCTCAGTACTTC
CDR3aa: CASSFGPQYF

abundance: NA
d_gene: NA
j_gene: TRBJ2-5
v_gene: TRBV7-2
CDR3nt: TGTGCCAGCAGCTTAGGGTTGTGGGAGACCCAGTACTTC
CDR3aa: CASSLGLWETQYF

abundance: many
d_gene: TRBD2
j_gene: TRBJ2-7
v_gene: TRBV7-2
CDR3nt: TGTGCCAGCAGCTTCTGGGAGGGCGACCACTACGAGCAGTACTTC
CDR3aa: CASSFWEGDHYEQYF

abundance: few
d_gene: TRBD2
j_gene: TRBJ2-3
v_gene: TRBV6-6
CDR3nt: TGTGCCAGCAGTTACCTTAGCGGGGGTCGCACAGATACGCAGTATTTT
CDR3aa: CASSYLSGGRTDTQYF

abundance: NA
d_gene: TRBD2
j_gene: TRBJ2-3
v_gene: TRBV5-1
CDR3nt: TGCGCCAGCAGCCCGGGACTAGCGGGGGCCCAACGATTCACAGATACGCAGTATTTT
CDR3aa: CASSPGLAGAQRFTDTQYF

abundance: many
d_gene: NA
j_gene: TRBJ1-5
v_gene: TRBV28
CDR3nt: TGTGCCAGCAGTTTATTTGTTGTCGATCAGCCCCAGCATTTT
CDR3aa: CASSLFVVDQPQHF

abundance: few
d_gene: TRBD2
j_gene: TRBJ2-3
v_gene: TRBV24-1
CDR3nt: TGTGCCACCAGTGACTCTGAAGCGGGAGGGGGGACAGATACGCAGTATTTT
CDR3aa: CATSDSEAGGGTDTQYF

abundance: many
d_gene: NA
j_gene: TRBJ2-1
v_gene: TRBV9
CDR3nt: TGTGCCAGCAGCGTCGGTGCGGAACAAGAGCAGTTCTTC
CDR3aa: CASSVGAEQEQFF

abundance: many
d_gene: TRBD2
j_gene: TRBJ2-1
v_gene: TRBV4-3
CDR3nt: TGCGCCAGCAGCCGAGGAGTAGCGGGGTACAATGAGCAGTTCTTC
CDR3aa: CASSRGVAGYNEQFF

abundance: few
d_gene: NA
j_gene: TRBJ2-5
v_gene: TRBV12-3/TRBV12-4
CDR3nt: TGTGCCAGCAGGTTAGACACATACCAAGAGACCCAGTACTTC
CDR3aa: CASRLDTYQETQYF

abundance: NA
d_gene: NA
j_gene: TRBJ2-6
v_gene: TRBV4-1
CDR3nt: TGCGCCAGCAGCTCATTACTGATCTCTGGGGCCAACGTCCTGACTTTC
CDR3aa: CASSSLLISGANVLTF

abundance: NA
d_gene: NA
j_gene: TRBJ2-7
v_gene: TRBV7-6
CDR3nt: TGTGCCAGCAGCCCAGGATCCAGCGCTAGCTCCTACGAGCAGTACTTC
CDR3aa: CASSPGSSASSYEQYF

abundance: many
d_gene: NA
j_gene: TRBJ1-1
v_gene: TRBV18
CDR3nt: TGTGCCAGCTCACCGGGCCTAGTCACCCCTGAAGCTTTCTTT
CDR3aa: CASSPGLVTPEAFF

abundance: many
d_gene: NA
j_gene: TRBJ1-3
v_gene: TRBV12-3/TRBV12-4
CDR3nt: TGTGCCAGCAGCCCCCGAAATGCGGGAAACACCATATATTTT
CDR3aa: CASSPRNAGNTIYF

abundance: few
d_gene: NA
j_gene: TRBJ2-7
v_gene: TRBV6-1
CDR3nt: TGTGCCAGCAGTTCCCAGTCTGGAGTCCGCCCAAACGAGCAGTACTTC
CDR3aa: CASSSQSGVRPNEQYF

abundance: many
d_gene: TRBD2
j_gene: TRBJ2-1
v_gene: TRBV29-1
CDR3nt: TGCAGCGGAACTAGCGGGAGCGGGGGTCCACAACAGTTCTTC
CDR3aa: CSGTSGSGGPQQFF

abundance: many
d_gene: TRBD2
j_gene: TRBJ2-3
v_gene: TRBV4-3
CDR3nt: TGCGCCAGCAGCCAAGATCATATAGGATCTGGGACTAGCGGACCGAGGATTACAGATACGCAGTATTTT
CDR3aa: CASSQDHIGSGTSGPRITDTQYF

abundance: NA
d_gene: TRBD1
j_gene: TRBJ1-4
v_gene: TRBV30
CDR3nt: TGTGCCTGGACTACAGGGGGCGTGAGAGAAAAACTGTTTTTT
CDR3aa: CAWTTGGVREKLFF

abundance: NA
d_gene: NA
j_gene: TRBJ2-7
v_gene: TRBV25-1
CDR3nt: TGTGCCGGCAGTGATAGGGGCCGTCTGGACCACGAGCAGTACTTC
CDR3aa: CAGSDRGRLDHEQYF

abundance: few
d_gene: TRBD1
j_gene: TRBJ1-6
v_gene: TRBV11-2
CDR3nt: TGTGCCAGCAGAAACCCCGGGACAGGGAATTCACCCCTCCACTTT
CDR3aa: CASRNPGTGNSPLHF

abundance: NA
d_gene: TRBD2
j_gene: TRBJ2-3
v_gene: TRBV2
CDR3nt: TGTGCCAGCAGTGAAACTAGCGGGGAAATCACAGATACGCAGTATTTT
CDR3aa: CASSETSGEITDTQYF

abundance: many
d_gene: NA
j_gene: TRBJ1-1
v_gene: TRBV9
CDR3nt: TGTGCCAGCAGCCCCGATGAACACAGGGTTACTGAAGCTTTCTTT
CDR3aa: CASSPDEHRVTEAFF

abundance: NA
d_gene: TRBD2
j_gene: TRBJ2-1
v_gene: TRBV29-1
CDR3nt: TGCAGCGTTGAAGGGGGACTAGGCGCAAATGAGCAGTTCTTC
CDR3aa: CSVEGGLGANEQFF

abundance: few
d_gene: TRBD1
j_gene: TRBJ2-3
v_gene: TRBV5-1
CDR3nt: TGCGCCAGCACCGCCCGGGACAGAAGCACAGATACGCAGTATTTT
CDR3aa: CASTARDRSTDTQYF

abundance: NA
d_gene: NA
j_gene: TRBJ2-3
v_gene: TRBV20-1
CDR3nt: TGCAGTGCTAGAGATATTGGCGCCACAGATACGCAGTATTTT
CDR3aa: CSARDIGATDTQYF

abundance: few
d_gene: NA
j_gene: TRBJ2-7
v_gene: TRBV7-2
CDR3nt: TGTGCCAGCAGCTTCTCTAGGGCCCAGGGCGAGCAGTACTTC
CDR3aa: CASSFSRAQGEQYF

abundance: few
d_gene: NA
j_gene: TRBJ2-3
v_gene: TRBV20-1
CDR3nt: TGCAGTGCTAGACTCATAGATACGCAGTATTTT
CDR3aa: CSARLIDTQYF

abundance: few
d_gene: NA
j_gene: TRBJ2-1
v_gene: TRBV4-1
CDR3nt: TGCGCCAGCAGCCAGGGGGTCTACAATGAGCAGTTCTTC
CDR3aa: CASSQGVYNEQFF

abundance: many
d_gene: TRBD1
j_gene: TRBJ2-3
v_gene: TRBV5-1
CDR3nt: TGCGCCAGCAGCTTGGCCAAGGGACAGGGTGGAGATACGCAGTATTTT
CDR3aa: CASSLAKGQGGDTQYF

abundance: NA
d_gene: NA
j_gene: TRBJ2-2
v_gene: TRBV11-2
CDR3nt: TGTGCCAGCAGCCACCTCCACACCGGGGAGCTGTTTTTT
CDR3aa: CASSHLHTGELFF

abundance: few
d_gene: TRBD1
j_gene: TRBJ2-3
v_gene: TRBV9
CDR3nt: TGTGCCAGCAGCTCCCGACAGGGCTCAGATACGCAGTATTTT
CDR3aa: CASSSRQGSDTQYF

abundance: many
d_gene: TRBD2
j_gene: TRBJ2-1
v_gene: TRBV9
CDR3nt: TGTGCCAGCAGCGTAGTCCCCGGGGGGGCCGACAATGAGCAGTTCTTC
CDR3aa: CASSVVPGGADNEQFF

abundance: few
d_gene: NA
j_gene: TRBJ1-4
v_gene: TRBV12-3/TRBV12-4
CDR3nt: TGTGCCAGCACTCCTGACAGCCATGAAAAACTGTTTTTT
CDR3aa: CASTPDSHEKLFF

abundance: many
d_gene: TRBD1
j_gene: TRBJ2-2
v_gene: TRBV29-1
CDR3nt: TGCAGCGTTAAAGGGGGCGGTGGGGACACCGGGGAGCTGTTTTTT
CDR3aa: CSVKGGGGDTGELFF

abundance: many
d_gene: TRBD1
j_gene: TRBJ1-5
v_gene: TRBV7-9
CDR3nt: TGTGCCAGCAGCCCCGGACAGGGGGCTTGGCCCCAGCATTTT
CDR3aa: CASSPGQGAWPQHF